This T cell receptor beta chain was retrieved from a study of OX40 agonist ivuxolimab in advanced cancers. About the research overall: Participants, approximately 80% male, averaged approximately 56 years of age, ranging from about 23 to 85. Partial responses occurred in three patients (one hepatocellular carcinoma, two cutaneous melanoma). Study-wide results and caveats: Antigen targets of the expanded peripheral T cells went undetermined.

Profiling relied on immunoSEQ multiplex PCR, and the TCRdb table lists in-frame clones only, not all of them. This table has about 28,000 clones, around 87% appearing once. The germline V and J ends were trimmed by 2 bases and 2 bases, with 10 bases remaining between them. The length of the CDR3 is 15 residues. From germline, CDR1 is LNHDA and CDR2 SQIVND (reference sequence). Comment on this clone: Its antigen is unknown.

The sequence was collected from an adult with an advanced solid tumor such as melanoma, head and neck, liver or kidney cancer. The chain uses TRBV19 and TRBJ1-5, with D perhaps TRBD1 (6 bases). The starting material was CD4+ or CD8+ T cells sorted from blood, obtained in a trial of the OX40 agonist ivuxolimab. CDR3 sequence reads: CASSISAGGNQPQHF. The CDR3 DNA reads TGTGCCAGTAGTATATCTGCAGGGGGCAATCAGCCCCAGCATTTT.